Included here is one T cell receptor beta chain sequence, with context. The data belong to a study of blood T cell repertoires in COVID-19. Profiled with immunoSEQ multiplex PCR; TCRdb holds only in-frame clones, not every one. The sample includes 150,000 or so clones, 84% seen only once; the top ten take more than 4.5%. The CDR3 covers 12 residues. V shed 1 base and J shed 5 bases, with 9 bases lying between them. Germline V lookup: CDR1 GTSNPN, CDR2 SVGIG (reference sequence). Participants were aged roughly 18 to 89 years from 20 to 30 US areas. The receptor was derived from a woman aged 50 to 60 who had been exposed to COVID-19. V and J are TRBV30 and TRBJ2-7; TRBD1 is a possible D gene (7 bases). The sample consisted of PBMCs or T cells enriched from blood (not recorded which). The CDR3 DNA follows: TGTGCCTGGAGTGCCAGGGGGGACGAGCAGTACTTC. Translation: CAWSARGDEQYF.